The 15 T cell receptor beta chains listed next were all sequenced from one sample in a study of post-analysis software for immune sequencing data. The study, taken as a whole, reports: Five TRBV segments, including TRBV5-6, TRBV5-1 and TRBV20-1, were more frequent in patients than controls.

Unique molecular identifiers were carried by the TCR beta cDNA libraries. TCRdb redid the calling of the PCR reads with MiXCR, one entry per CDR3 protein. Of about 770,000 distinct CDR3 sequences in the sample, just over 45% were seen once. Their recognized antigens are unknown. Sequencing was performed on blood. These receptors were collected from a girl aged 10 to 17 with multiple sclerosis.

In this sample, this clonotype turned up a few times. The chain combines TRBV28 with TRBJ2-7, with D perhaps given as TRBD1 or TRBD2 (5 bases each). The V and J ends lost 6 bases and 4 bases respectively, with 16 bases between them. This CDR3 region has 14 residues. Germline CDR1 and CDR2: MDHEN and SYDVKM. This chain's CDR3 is CASRPGSSGYEQYF. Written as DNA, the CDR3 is TGTGCCAGCAGACCAGGGTCGTCGGGGTACGAGCAGTACTTC.

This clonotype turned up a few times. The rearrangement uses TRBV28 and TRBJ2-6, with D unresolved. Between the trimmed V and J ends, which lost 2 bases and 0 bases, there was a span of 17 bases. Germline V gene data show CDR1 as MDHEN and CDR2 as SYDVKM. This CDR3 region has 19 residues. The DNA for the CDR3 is TGTGCCAGCAGTTTAATTTGGGGTCGGACCGTCTCTGGGGCCAACGTCCTGACTTTC. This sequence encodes CASSLIWGRTVSGANVLTF.

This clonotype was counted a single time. The CDR3 here is CATSRGQGDSETQYF. In DNA form, the CDR3 reads TGTGCCACCAGCAGGGGACAGGGGGATTCGGAGACCCAGTACTTC. This chain links TRBV15 with TRBJ2-5; 11 bases fit TRBD1. Looked up from germline, CDR1 is LNHNV and CDR2 is YYDKDF (reference sequence). This CDR3 is 15 amino acids long. The ends lost 3 bases at V and 5 bases at J; junction bases unmatched: 5.

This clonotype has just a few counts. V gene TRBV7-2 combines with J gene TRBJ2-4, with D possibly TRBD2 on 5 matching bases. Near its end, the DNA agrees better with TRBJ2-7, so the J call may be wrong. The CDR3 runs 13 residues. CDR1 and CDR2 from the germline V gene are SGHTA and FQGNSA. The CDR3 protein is CASKRDGEYEQYF. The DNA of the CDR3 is TGTGCCAGCAAAAGAGACGGGGAGTACGAGCAGTACTTC.

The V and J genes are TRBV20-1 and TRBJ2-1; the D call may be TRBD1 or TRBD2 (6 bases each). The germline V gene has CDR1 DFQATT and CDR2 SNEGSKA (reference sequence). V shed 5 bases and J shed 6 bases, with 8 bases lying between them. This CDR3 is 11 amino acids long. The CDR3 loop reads CSAGGPNEQFF. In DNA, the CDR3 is TGCAGTGCTGGGGGGCCCAATGAGCAGTTCTTC.

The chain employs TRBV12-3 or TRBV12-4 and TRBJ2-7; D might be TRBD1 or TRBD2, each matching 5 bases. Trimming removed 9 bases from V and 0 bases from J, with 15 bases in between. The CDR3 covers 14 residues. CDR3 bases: TGTGCCAGTTCCGAGGGGTGGAGCTCCTACGAGCAGTACTTC. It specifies CASSEGWSSYEQYF.

DNA of the CDR3: TGTGCCAGCAGCTTATCGGTCCCGGTGACAGGTCCTAACACAGATACGCAGTATTTT. This sequence encodes CASSLSVPVTGPNTDTQYF. This rearrangement joins TRBV7-9 to TRBJ2-3; a weak D match, TRBD1 (6 bases). The CDR3 loop spans 19 amino acids. Germline V CDR1 and CDR2: SEHNR, FQNEAQ (reference sequence). Deletions cut 2 bases from V and 2 bases from J, with 23 bases between. Full variable domain (missing parts from reference TRBV7-9 and TRBJ2-3): DTGVSQNPRHKITKRGQNVTFRCDPISEHNRLYWYRQTLGQGPEFLTYFQNEAQLEKSRLLSDRFSAERPKGSFSTLEIQRTEQGDSAMYLCASSLSVPVTGPNTDTQYFGPGTRLTVL.

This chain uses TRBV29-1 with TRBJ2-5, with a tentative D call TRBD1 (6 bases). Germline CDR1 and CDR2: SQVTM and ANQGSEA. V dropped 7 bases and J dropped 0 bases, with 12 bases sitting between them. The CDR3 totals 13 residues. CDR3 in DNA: TGCAGCGAAGGTAGGGGGTACCAAGAGACCCAGTACTTC. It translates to CSEGRGYQETQYF.

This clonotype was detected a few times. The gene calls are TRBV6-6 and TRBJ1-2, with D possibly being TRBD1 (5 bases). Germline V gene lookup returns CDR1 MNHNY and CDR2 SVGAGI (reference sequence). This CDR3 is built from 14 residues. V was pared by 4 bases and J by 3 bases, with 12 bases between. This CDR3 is CASSLQGSDYGYTF. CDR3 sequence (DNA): TGTGCCAGCAGTTTGCAGGGTTCGGACTATGGCTACACCTTC.

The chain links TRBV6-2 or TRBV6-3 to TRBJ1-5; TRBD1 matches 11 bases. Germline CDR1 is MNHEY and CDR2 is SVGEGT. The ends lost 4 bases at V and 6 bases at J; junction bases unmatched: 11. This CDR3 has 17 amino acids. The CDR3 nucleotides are TGTGCCAGCAGTTCCCCCCGGGACAGGGGGAGAAGTCAGCCCCAGCATTTT. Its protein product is CASSSPRDRGRSQPQHF.

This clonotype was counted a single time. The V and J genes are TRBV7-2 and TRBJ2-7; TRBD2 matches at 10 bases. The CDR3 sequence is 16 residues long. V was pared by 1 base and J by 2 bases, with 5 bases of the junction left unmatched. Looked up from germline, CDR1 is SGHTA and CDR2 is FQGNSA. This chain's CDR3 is CASSLVAGGLTYEQYF. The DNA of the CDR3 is TGTGCCAGCAGCTTAGTAGCGGGGGGCTTAACCTACGAGCAGTACTTC.

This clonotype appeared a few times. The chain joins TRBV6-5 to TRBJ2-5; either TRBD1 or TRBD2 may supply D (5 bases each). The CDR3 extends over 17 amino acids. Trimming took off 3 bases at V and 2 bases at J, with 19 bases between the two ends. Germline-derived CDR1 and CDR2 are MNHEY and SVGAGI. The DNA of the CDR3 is TGTGCCAGCAGTTATTCGTTTACCGGGACGTCACAAGAGACCCAGTACTTC. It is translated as CASSYSFTGTSQETQYF.

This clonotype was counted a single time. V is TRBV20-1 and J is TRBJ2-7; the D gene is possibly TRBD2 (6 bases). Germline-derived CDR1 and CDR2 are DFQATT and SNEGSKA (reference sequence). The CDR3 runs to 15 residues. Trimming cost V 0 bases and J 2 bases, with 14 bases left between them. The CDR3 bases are TGCAGTGCTAGAGAGGGCGGGATAGGAACCTACGAGCAGTACTTC. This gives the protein CSAREGGIGTYEQYF.

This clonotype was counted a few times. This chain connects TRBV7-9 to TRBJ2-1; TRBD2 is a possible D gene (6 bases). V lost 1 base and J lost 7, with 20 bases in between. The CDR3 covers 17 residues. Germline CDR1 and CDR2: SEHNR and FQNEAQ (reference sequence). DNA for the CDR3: TGTGCCAGCAGCTTAGGGCCCCGTAGGGAGGAGGCGAATGAGCAGTTCTTC. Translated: CASSLGPRREEANEQFF.

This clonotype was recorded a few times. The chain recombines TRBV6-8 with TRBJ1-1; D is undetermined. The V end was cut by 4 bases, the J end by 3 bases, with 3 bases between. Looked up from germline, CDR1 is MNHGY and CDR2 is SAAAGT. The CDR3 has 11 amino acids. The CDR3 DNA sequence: TGTGCCAGCAGTTTTGACACTGAAGCTTTCTTT. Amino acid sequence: CASSFDTEAFF.